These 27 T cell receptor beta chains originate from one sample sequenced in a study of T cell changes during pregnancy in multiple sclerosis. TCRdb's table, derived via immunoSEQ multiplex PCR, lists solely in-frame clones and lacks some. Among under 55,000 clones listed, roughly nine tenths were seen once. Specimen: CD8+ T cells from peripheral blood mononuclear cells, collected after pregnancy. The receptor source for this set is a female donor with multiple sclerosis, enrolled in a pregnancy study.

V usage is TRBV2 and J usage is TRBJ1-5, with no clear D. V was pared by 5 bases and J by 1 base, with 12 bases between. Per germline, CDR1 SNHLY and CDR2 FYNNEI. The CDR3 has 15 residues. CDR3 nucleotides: TGTGCCAGCAGTCCCAGAGGGTTGAGCAATCAGCCCCAGCATTTT. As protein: CASSPRGLSNQPQHF. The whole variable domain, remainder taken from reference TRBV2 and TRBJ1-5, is EPEVTQTPSHQVTQMGQEVILRCVPISNHLYFYWYRQILGQKVEFLVSFYNNEISEKSEIFDDQFSVERPDGSNFTLKIRSTKLEDSAMYFCASSPRGLSNQPQHFGDGTRLSIL.

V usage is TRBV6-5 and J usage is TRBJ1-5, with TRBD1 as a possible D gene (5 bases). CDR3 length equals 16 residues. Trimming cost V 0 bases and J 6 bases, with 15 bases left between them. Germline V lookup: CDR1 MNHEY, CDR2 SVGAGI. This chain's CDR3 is CASSYSSDSGGQPQHF. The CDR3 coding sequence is TGTGCCAGCAGTTACTCTTCTGACTCCGGGGGTCAGCCCCAGCATTTT.

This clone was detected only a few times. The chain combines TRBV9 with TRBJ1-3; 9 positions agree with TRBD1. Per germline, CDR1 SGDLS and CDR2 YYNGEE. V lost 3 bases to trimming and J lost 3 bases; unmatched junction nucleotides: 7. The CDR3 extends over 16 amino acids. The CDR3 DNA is TGTGCCAGCAGCGCAGAAGGACAGGGGCTTGGAAACACCATATATTTT. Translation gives CASSAEGQGLGNTIYF.

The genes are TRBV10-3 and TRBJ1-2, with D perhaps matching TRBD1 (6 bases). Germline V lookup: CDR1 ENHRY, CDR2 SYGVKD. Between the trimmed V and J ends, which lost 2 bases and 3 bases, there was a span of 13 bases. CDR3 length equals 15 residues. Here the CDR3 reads CAISEPRGADYGYTF. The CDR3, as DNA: TGTGCCATCAGTGAGCCCCGGGGGGCAGACTATGGCTACACCTTC.

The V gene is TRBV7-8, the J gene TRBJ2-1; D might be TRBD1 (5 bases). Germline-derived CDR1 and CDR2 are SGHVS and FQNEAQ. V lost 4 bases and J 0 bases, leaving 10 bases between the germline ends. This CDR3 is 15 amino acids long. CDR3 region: CASSWFTGSYNEQFF. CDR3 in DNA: TGTGCCAGCAGCTGGTTTACAGGCTCCTACAATGAGCAGTTCTTC. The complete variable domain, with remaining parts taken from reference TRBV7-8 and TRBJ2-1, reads GAGVSQSPRYKVAKRGQDVALRCDPISGHVSLFWYQQALGQGPEFLTYFQNEAQLDKSGLPSDRFFAERPEGSVSTLKIQRTQQEDSAVYLCASSWFTGSYNEQFFGPGTRLTVL.

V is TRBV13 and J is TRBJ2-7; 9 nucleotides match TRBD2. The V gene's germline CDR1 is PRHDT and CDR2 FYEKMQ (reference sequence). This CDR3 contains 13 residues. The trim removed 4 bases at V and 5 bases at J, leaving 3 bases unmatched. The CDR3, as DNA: TGTGCCAGCAGCTCGGGACTAGCCCACGAGCAGTACTTC. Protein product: CASSSGLAHEQYF.

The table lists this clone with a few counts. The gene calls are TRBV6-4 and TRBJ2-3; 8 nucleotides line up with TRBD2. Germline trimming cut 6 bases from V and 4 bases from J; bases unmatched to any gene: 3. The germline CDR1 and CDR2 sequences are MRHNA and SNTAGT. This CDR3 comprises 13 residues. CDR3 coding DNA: TGTGCCAGCAGCGGGGGGGATGCAGATACGCAGTATTTT. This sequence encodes CASSGGDADTQYF.

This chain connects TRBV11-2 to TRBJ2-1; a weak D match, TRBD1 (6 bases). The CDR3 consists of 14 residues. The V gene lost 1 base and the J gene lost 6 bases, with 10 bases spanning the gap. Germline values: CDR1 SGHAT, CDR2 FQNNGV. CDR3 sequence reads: CASSLAGAGNEQFF. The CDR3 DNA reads TGTGCCAGCAGCTTAGCAGGGGCGGGCAATGAGCAGTTCTTC.

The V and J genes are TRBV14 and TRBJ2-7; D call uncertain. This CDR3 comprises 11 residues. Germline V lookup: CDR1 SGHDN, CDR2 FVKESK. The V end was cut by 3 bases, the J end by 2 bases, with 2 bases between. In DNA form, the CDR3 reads TGTGCCAGCAGCCACGCCTACGAGCAGTACTTC. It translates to CASSHAYEQYF.

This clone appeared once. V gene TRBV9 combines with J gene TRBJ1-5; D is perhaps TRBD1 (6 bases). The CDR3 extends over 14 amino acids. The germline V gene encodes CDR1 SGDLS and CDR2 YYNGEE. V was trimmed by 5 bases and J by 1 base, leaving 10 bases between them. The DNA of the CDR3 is TGTGCCAGCAGTCAAAGGGGGAGCAATCAGCCCCAGCATTTT. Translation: CASSQRGSNQPQHF.

This CDR3 reads CAIPTDRVVGDTQYF. The CDR3 nucleotides are TGTGCCATCCCTACGGACAGGGTGGTAGGAGATACGCAGTATTTT. V and J are TRBV6-1 and TRBJ2-3; 8 bases map to TRBD1. Germline trimming cut 10 bases from V and 5 bases from J; bases unmatched to any gene: 14. This CDR3 is 15 amino acids long. Germline-derived CDR1 and CDR2 are MNHNS and SASEGT.

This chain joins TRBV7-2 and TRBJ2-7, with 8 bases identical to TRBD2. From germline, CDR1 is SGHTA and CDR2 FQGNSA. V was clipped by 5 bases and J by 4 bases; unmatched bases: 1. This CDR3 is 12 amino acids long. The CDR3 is CASSQRGYEQYF. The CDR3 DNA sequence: TGTGCCAGCAGCCAGCGGGGGTACGAGCAGTACTTC.

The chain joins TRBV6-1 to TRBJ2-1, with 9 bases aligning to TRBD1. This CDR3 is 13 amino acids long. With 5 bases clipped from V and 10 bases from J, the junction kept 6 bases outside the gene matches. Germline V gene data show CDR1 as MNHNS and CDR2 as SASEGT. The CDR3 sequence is CASSLTGGWEQFF. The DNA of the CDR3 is TGTGCCAGCAGTCTTACAGGGGGCTGGGAGCAGTTCTTC.

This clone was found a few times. CDR3 in amino acids: CASSPQGPGTEAFF. CDR3 sequence (DNA): TGTGCCAGCAGCCCACAGGGTCCGGGGACTGAAGCTTTCTTT. This chain uses TRBV27 with TRBJ1-1; D is possibly TRBD1 (6 bases). V lost 6 bases and J 5 bases, leaving 16 bases between the germline ends. The CDR3 covers 14 residues. CDR1 and CDR2 (germline): MNHEY, SMNVEV (reference sequence).

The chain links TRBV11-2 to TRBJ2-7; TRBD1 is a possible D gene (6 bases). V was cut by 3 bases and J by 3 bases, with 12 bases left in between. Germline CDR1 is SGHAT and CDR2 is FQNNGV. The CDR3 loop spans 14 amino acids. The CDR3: CASSFGTLDYEQYF. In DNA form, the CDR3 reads TGTGCCAGCAGCTTCGGGACACTAGACTACGAGCAGTACTTC.

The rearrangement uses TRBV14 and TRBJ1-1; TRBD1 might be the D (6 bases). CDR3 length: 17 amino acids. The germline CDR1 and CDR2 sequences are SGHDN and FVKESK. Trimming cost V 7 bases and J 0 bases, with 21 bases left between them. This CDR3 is CASTKLPGQLMNTEAFF. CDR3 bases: TGTGCCAGCACCAAGCTCCCGGGACAATTAATGAACACTGAAGCTTTCTTT.

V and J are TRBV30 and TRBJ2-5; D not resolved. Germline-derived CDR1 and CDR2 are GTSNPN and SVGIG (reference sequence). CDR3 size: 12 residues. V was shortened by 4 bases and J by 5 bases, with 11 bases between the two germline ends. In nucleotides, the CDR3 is TGTGCCTGGATCCTGAAAGCGGAGACCCAGTACTTC. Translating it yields CAWILKAETQYF.

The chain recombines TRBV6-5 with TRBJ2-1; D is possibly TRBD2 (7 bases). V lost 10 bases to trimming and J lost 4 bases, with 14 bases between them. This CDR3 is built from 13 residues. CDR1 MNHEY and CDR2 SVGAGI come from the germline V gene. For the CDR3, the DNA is TGTGCCACTTCTCGGGGGGCGTACAATGAGCAGTTCTTC. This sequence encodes CATSRGAYNEQFF.

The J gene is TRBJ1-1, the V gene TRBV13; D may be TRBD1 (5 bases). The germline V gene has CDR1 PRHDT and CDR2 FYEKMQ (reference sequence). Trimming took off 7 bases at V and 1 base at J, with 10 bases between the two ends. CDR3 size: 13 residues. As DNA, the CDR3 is TGTGCCAGCACTTCCGGGGGGAACACTGAAGCTTTCTTT. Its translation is CASTSGGNTEAFF.

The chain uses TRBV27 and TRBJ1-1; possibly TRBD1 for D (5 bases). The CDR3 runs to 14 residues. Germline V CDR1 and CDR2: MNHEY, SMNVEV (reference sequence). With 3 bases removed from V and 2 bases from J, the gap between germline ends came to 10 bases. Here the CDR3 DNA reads TGTGCCAGCAGTTTTGGGCAGGGAAACACTGAAGCTTTCTTT. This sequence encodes CASSFGQGNTEAFF.

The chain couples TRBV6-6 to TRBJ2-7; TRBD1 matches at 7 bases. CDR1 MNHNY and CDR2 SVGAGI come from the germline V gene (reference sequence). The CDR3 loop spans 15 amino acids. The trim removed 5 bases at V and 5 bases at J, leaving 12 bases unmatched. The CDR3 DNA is TGTGCCAGCAGTGGACAGGTTATGCTACCGAACGAGCAGTACTTC. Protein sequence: CASSGQVMLPNEQYF.

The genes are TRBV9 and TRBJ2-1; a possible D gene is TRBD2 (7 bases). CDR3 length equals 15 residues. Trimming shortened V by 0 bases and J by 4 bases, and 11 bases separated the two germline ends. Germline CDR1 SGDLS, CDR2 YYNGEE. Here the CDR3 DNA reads TGTGCCAGCAGCGTAGGTGCGGGGGCATACAATGAGCAGTTCTTC. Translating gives CASSVGAGAYNEQFF.

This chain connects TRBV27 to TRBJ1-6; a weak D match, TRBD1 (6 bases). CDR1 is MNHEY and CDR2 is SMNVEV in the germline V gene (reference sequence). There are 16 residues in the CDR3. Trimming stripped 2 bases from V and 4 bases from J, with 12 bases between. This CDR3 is CASSLIGRGYNSPLHF. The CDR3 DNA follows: TGTGCCAGCAGTTTAATCGGCAGGGGTTATAATTCACCCCTCCACTTT.

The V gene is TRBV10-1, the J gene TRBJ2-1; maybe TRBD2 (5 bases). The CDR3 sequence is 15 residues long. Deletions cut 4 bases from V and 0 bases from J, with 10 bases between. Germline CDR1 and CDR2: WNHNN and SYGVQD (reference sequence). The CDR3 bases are TGCGCCAGCAGTGCGAGCGGAAGCTCCTACAATGAGCAGTTCTTC. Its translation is CASSASGSSYNEQFF.

The CDR3 protein is CASSWGQSEQYF. The CDR3 DNA reads as TGTGCCAGCAGTTGGGGGCAGTCCGAGCAGTACTTC. This chain joins TRBV27 and TRBJ2-7; maybe TRBD1 (6 bases). The CDR3 contains 12 residues. Germline V gene sequence: CDR1 MNHEY, CDR2 SMNVEV (reference sequence). The V gene lost 4 bases and the J gene lost 6 bases, with 10 bases spanning the gap.

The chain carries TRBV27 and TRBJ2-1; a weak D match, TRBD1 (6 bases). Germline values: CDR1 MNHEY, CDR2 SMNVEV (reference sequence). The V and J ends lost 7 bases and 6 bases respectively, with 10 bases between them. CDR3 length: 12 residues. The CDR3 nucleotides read TGTGCCAGCACCCAAGGGGGCAATGAGCAGTTCTTC. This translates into CASTQGGNEQFF.

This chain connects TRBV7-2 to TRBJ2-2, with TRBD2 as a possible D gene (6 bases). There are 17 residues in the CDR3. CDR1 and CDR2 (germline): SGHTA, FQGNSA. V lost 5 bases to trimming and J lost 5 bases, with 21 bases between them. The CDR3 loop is CASSLSPGLFPTGELFF. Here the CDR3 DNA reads TGTGCCAGCAGCCTCTCCCCGGGACTTTTTCCGACCGGGGAGCTGTTTTTT.